This T cell receptor beta chain emerged from a study of circulating tumor DNA in untreated peripheral T-cell lymphoma. Germline V gene data show CDR1 as LNHDA and CDR2 as SQIVND (reference sequence). The V end lost 3 bases, the J end lost 2 bases, and 21 bases lay between the germline ends. The CDR3 is 18 residues long. Sequenced by immunoSEQ multiplex PCR; TCRdb stores in-frame clones only, minus some. Counted here are over 7,000 clones, roughly 80% occurring once; the ten biggest clones make up about 15%. The receptor's source is a human donor with peripheral T-cell lymphoma. V gene TRBV19 combines with J gene TRBJ2-3; maybe TRBD2 (5 bases). The sample was tumor tissue. CDR3 sequence (DNA): TGTGCCAGTAGTATCGGGGAACAAAACGGACTTTTCACAGATACGCAGTATTTT. This translates into CASSIGEQNGLFTDTQYF.